Below are 24 T cell receptor beta chains sequenced from a single sample in a study of control samples from healthy donors and cancer patients. Data came from immunoSEQ multiplex PCR; TCRdb stores just in-frame clones and leaves some out. The sample lists approximately 69,000 clones; roughly nine tenths were seen once. Specimen: PBMCs. All receptors derive from a man in his sixties with colorectal cancer.

The genes are TRBV27 and TRBJ2-1; 13 positions agree with TRBD2. With 6 bases clipped from V and 7 bases from J, the junction kept 6 bases outside the gene matches. The CDR3 runs 15 residues. Germline loops: CDR1 MNHEY, CDR2 SMNVEV (reference sequence). The CDR3 DNA sequence: TGTGCCAGCAGCCACGGGACTAGCGGGGTAAATGAGCAGTTCTTC. Translated: CASSHGTSGVNEQFF.

This clone was counted a single time. The chain joins TRBV3-1 (or the pseudogene TRBV3-2) to TRBJ2-3; 10 nucleotides line up with TRBD2. V shed 0 bases, J shed 4 bases, and the junction held 10 bases outside the gene matches. The CDR3 consists of 18 residues. The germline gives CDR1 LGHDT, CDR2 YNNKEL (reference sequence). CDR3 sequence: CASSQERSSGGDSDTQYF. Here the CDR3 DNA reads TGTGCCAGCAGCCAAGAAAGGTCTAGCGGGGGCGACTCAGATACGCAGTATTTT.

The chain recombines TRBV7-2 with TRBJ1-2, with TRBD1 as a possible D gene (5 bases). The CDR3 contains 12 residues. Germline V gene lookup returns CDR1 SGHTA and CDR2 FQGNSA. V was shortened by 4 bases and J by 7 bases, with 10 bases between the two germline ends. In DNA, the CDR3 is TGTGCCAGCAGCTCCGGACACTCTGGCTACACCTTC. This encodes CASSSGHSGYTF. Based on the CDR3 plus reference TRBV7-2 and TRBJ1-2, the full variable domain is GAGVSQSPSNKVTEKGKDVELRCDPISGHTALYWYRQSLGQGLEFLIYFQGNSAPDKSGLPSDRFSAERTGGSVSTLTIQRTQQEDSAVYLCASSSGHSGYTFGSGTRLTVV.

The rearrangement joins TRBV18 to TRBJ2-5; D is unresolved. Trimming cost V 2 bases and J 4 bases, with 14 bases left between them. The CDR3 loop spans 15 amino acids. Germline-derived CDR1 and CDR2 are KGHSH and LQKENI. CDR3 in amino acids: CASSPALGSPETQYF. CDR3 DNA sequence: TGTGCCAGCTCACCAGCACTGGGTTCGCCAGAGACCCAGTACTTC. Based on the CDR3 plus reference TRBV18 and TRBJ2-5, the full variable domain is NAGVMQNPRHLVRRRGQEARLRCSPMKGHSHVYWYRQLPEEGLKFMVYLQKENIIDESGMPKERFSAEFPKEGPSILRIQQVVRGDSAAYFCASSPALGSPETQYFGPGTRLLVL.

The genes are TRBV6-4 and TRBJ2-1; TRBD1 matches at 8 bases. The CDR3 extends over 13 amino acids. The germline CDR1 and CDR2 sequences are MRHNA and SNTAGT. V trimming: 7 bases; J trimming: 4 bases; junction bases outside the gene matches: 3. In DNA form, the CDR3 reads TGTGCCAGCATCAGGGGGCAATACAATGAGCAGTTCTTC. Translation: CASIRGQYNEQFF.

The V call is TRBV6-2 or TRBV6-3, the J call TRBJ2-5; D is perhaps TRBD1 or TRBD2 (6 bases each). V lost 4 bases, J lost 4 bases, and 13 bases lay in between. Germline V gene sequence: CDR1 MNHEY, CDR2 SVGEGT. CDR3 length: 14 residues. CDR3 coding DNA: TGTGCCAGCAGTTGGGGAAGGGGGGCAGAGACCCAGTACTTC. Amino acids: CASSWGRGAETQYF.

The V and J genes are TRBV27 and TRBJ1-1, with D unresolved. The CDR3 spans 13 residues. Trimming took off 2 bases at V and 3 bases at J, with 7 bases between the two ends. Germline V lookup: CDR1 MNHEY, CDR2 SMNVEV (reference sequence). The CDR3 region has the DNA TGTGCCAGCAGTTTAGGCCGGCACACTGAAGCTTTCTTT. Its translation is CASSLGRHTEAFF.

The chain employs TRBV6-2 or TRBV6-3 and TRBJ1-2, with D hard to call. V was clipped by 6 bases and J by 4 bases, with 15 bases between them. Germline CDR1 and CDR2: MNHEY and SVGEGT. The CDR3 loop spans 14 amino acids. The CDR3 nucleotides read TGTGCCAGCAGCAACCCACGAGGTGGCTATGGCTACACCTTC. It encodes CASSNPRGGYGYTF.

The V and J genes are TRBV18 and TRBJ1-1, with D maybe TRBD1 (6 bases). Germline lookup yields CDR1 KGHSH and CDR2 LQKENI. The CDR3 runs 17 residues. Trimming removed 3 bases from V and 3 bases from J, with 20 bases in between. The CDR3 bases are TGTGCCAGCTCACCGAGGATGGCGGGGGGCCTGGACACTGAAGCTTTCTTT. It specifies CASSPRMAGGLDTEAFF. Full variable domain (missing parts from reference TRBV18 and TRBJ1-1): NAGVMQNPRHLVRRRGQEARLRCSPMKGHSHVYWYRQLPEEGLKFMVYLQKENIIDESGMPKERFSAEFPKEGPSILRIQQVVRGDSAAYFCASSPRMAGGLDTEAFFGQGTRLTVV.

The chain links TRBV9 to TRBJ2-5, with D possibly matching TRBD2 (5 bases). Germline assignment: CDR1 SGDLS and CDR2 YYNGEE. With 7 bases removed from V and 5 bases from J, the gap between germline ends came to 15 bases. This CDR3 has 13 residues. The CDR3 protein is CASARASRETQYF. The CDR3 DNA reads as TGTGCCAGCGCTAGGGCTAGCCGGGAGACCCAGTACTTC.

This rearrangement joins TRBV5-1 to TRBJ1-5; perhaps TRBD1 as D (5 bases). The V end lost 0 bases, the J end lost 6 bases, and 10 bases lay between the germline ends. This CDR3 region has 14 residues. Germline values: CDR1 SGHRS, CDR2 YFSETQ. The CDR3 nucleotides read TGCGCCAGCAGCTTGGGCAGGGTACCTCAGCCCCAGCATTTT. The encoded protein is CASSLGRVPQPQHF.

This rearrangement joins TRBV2 to TRBJ2-4; no clear D. V was pared by 3 bases and J by 7 bases, with 10 bases between. There are 13 residues in the CDR3. In germline, CDR1 is SNHLY, CDR2 FYNNEI. The CDR3 sequence is CASSEGSWNIQYF. The CDR3 nucleotides read TGTGCCAGCAGTGAGGGTAGCTGGAACATTCAGTACTTC.

The chain uses TRBV5-5 and TRBJ2-5; 12 nucleotides agree with TRBD2. V gave up 0 bases and J gave up 4 bases; unmatched junction bases: 4. Germline V lookup: CDR1 SGHKS, CDR2 YYEKEE (reference sequence). The CDR3 contains 16 residues. DNA for the CDR3: TGTGCCAGCAGCTTGGCTAGCGGGGGGGCCGGAGAGACCCAGTACTTC. It yields the protein CASSLASGGAGETQYF.

The chain is built from TRBV6-6 and TRBJ1-3; 7 nucleotides line up with TRBD1. Unmatched junction bases numbered 3, after V lost 7 bases and J lost 0 bases. The CDR3 is 14 amino acids. Per germline, CDR1 MNHNY and CDR2 SVGAGI (reference sequence). In DNA form, the CDR3 reads TGTGCCAGCAATGGACAGGCCTCTGGAAACACCATATATTTT. Its protein product is CASNGQASGNTIYF.

The chain has TRBV7-9 and TRBJ2-3, with D possibly being TRBD2 (5 bases). V was clipped by 1 base and J by 6 bases, with 8 bases between them. The CDR3 spans 13 residues. Germline V lookup: CDR1 SEHNR, CDR2 FQNEAQ (reference sequence). CDR3 residues: CASSLDPGDTQYF. In DNA form, the CDR3 reads TGTGCCAGCAGCTTAGACCCGGGGGATACGCAGTATTTT. Based on the CDR3 plus reference TRBV7-9 and TRBJ2-3, the full variable domain is DTGVSQNPRHKITKRGQNVTFRCDPISEHNRLYWYRQTLGQGPEFLTYFQNEAQLEKSRLLSDRFSAERPKGSFSTLEIQRTEQGDSAMYLCASSLDPGDTQYFGPGTRLTVL.

This chain joins TRBV28 and TRBJ2-5; 7 bases line up with TRBD1. The CDR3 covers 13 residues. After removal of 10 bases from V and 4 bases from J, the junction contained 9 bases not matched to a gene. CDR1 and CDR2 (germline): MDHEN, SYDVKM. CDR3 protein: CATRQGIRETQYF. The CDR3 nucleotides read TGTGCCACCCGACAGGGAATCAGAGAGACCCAGTACTTC.

In regard to this clone: Other DNA sequences in the sample encode the same CDR3. The chain recombines TRBV4-1 with TRBJ2-7, with D maybe TRBD1 (5 bases). The CDR3 has 16 amino acids. The germline CDR1 and CDR2 sequences are MGHRA and YSYEKL. V was shortened by 4 bases and J by 1 base, with 17 bases between the two germline ends. CDR3 residues: CASSLIGKGSSYEQYF. As DNA, the CDR3 is TGCGCCAGCAGCCTCATTGGAAAGGGGTCGTCCTACGAGCAGTACTTC.

The chain links TRBV13 to TRBJ2-6, with TRBD1 as a possible D gene (6 bases). Deletions cut 5 bases from V and 0 bases from J, with 23 bases between. The CDR3 loop spans 20 amino acids. Germline V gene sequence: CDR1 PRHDT, CDR2 FYEKMQ (reference sequence). The CDR3 sequence: CASSEFIRTAINSGANVLTF. CDR3 sequence (DNA): TGTGCCAGCAGCGAATTTATAAGGACAGCAATTAACTCTGGGGCCAACGTCCTGACTTTC.

The chain employs TRBV27 and TRBJ1-5; D is perhaps TRBD1 (5 bases). This CDR3 has 13 amino acids. V lost 3 bases and J 7 bases, leaving 10 bases between the germline ends. Germline V CDR1 and CDR2: MNHEY, SMNVEV (reference sequence). The CDR3 here is CASSFAGTQPQHF. The CDR3 DNA reads TGTGCCAGCAGTTTCGCGGGGACCCAGCCCCAGCATTTT.

The chain joins TRBV19 to TRBJ1-1; 7 nucleotides agree with TRBD1. The CDR3 runs 15 residues. Germline lookup yields CDR1 LNHDA and CDR2 SQIVND (reference sequence). V lost 0 bases and J lost 7; bases outside the gene matches: 8. The CDR3 nucleotides are TGTGCCAGTAGTATAGAACAGACAGGGAGTGATGAAGCTTTCTTT. Its protein is CASSIEQTGSDEAFF.

The chain recombines TRBV6-5 with TRBJ1-1; tentatively, D is TRBD1 (6 bases). CDR1 is MNHEY and CDR2 is SVGAGI in the germline V gene. The CDR3 length is 13 residues. Trimming left V 6 bases short and J 10 bases short, with 18 bases between. The CDR3 protein is CASSSWGGRGAFF. Here the CDR3 DNA reads TGTGCCAGCAGCTCATGGGGGGGGCGTGGAGCTTTCTTT.

The chain carries TRBV14 and TRBJ2-3; D may be TRBD1 or TRBD2 (5 bases each). V lost 4 bases and J lost 0, with 11 bases in between. The CDR3 consists of 15 residues. Germline lookup yields CDR1 SGHDN and CDR2 FVKESK. DNA for the CDR3: TGTGCCAGCAGCCGGGGGTCGCGGAGCACAGATACGCAGTATTTT. It yields the protein CASSRGSRSTDTQYF.

The CDR3 sequence: CASSLRGTGPDTQYF. In DNA, the CDR3 is TGCGCCAGCAGCCTCCGGGGGACAGGGCCAGATACGCAGTATTTT. J is TRBJ2-3 and V is TRBV4-1; the match to TRBD1 covers 9 bases. This CDR3 has 15 amino acids. CDR1 and CDR2 from the germline V gene are MGHRA and YSYEKL. With V trimmed by 4 bases and J by 4 bases, 6 bases remained unmatched.

The rearrangement links TRBV24-1 to TRBJ1-5, with 9 nucleotides matching TRBD1. Germline V gene sequence: CDR1 KGHDR, CDR2 SFDVKD. The CDR3 totals 15 residues. V shed 4 bases and J 3 bases; nucleotides not matched to a gene: 3. This CDR3 reads CATSEGQGDNQPQHF. In nucleotides, the CDR3 is TGTGCCACCAGTGAGGGACAGGGAGACAATCAGCCCCAGCATTTT.